This T cell receptor beta chain emerged from a study of T-cell reconstitution after alpha-beta-depleted transplantation in children. This clonotype was detected a few times. The CDR3 extends over 12 amino acids. With 4 bases removed from V and 4 bases from J, the gap between germline ends came to 8 bases. Per germline, CDR1 DFQATT and CDR2 SNEGSKA (reference sequence). This sample's TCRbeta library carried unique molecular identifier barcodes. TCRdb processed the PCR reads anew with MiXCR; each CDR3 protein has one entry. The sample carries fewer than 550,000 distinct CDR3 sequences, around 9.9% recorded once.

This receptor was taken from a human donor who donated a stem cell graft to a child with acute myeloid leukemia. The chain links TRBV20-1 to TRBJ2-1; the D is unclear. The source was PBMCs from the stem cell graft donor, collected from the stem cell graft. The CDR3 reads CSANLRYNEQFF. As DNA, the CDR3 is TGCAGTGCTAATCTTCGATACAATGAGCAGTTCTTC.